This TCR beta chain was sequenced in a study of blood T cell repertoires in COVID-19 (dated by TCRdb to 2018 to 2021). With respect to the entire study: Collaborator samples came from the United States, Italy and Spain and covered acute and convalescent phases of COVID-19. The prospective study material was composed of cDNA or gDNA derived from T cells, B-cell-depleted T cells, or PBMCs. Subjects who had been exposed to COVID-19, were actively infected with it, or had recovered from it provided the deeply sampled blood TCRbeta repertoires that made up the dataset. The repertoires were released in a freely available public database intended as a resource for research on the immune response to SARS-CoV-2. The samples were drawn from two sources: the first 160 participants of the ongoing ImmuneRACE study, and 1,254 subjects contributed by 6 global collaborators. Sample metadata almost always included a de-identified subject ID, COVID-19 status, age in years and sex. HLA class I and class II types, where available, came from metadata supplied by the sample provider rather than from assay-based typing. Findings and caveats that apply to the study as a whole: How much clinical and demographic metadata was included differed by source and by participant, and the metadata was provided uncurated.

Whole blood was collected in K2EDTA tubes by collaborating institutions according to the institutions' own protocols. For TCRbeta analysis, collaborators shipped samples in one of three forms: frozen whole blood, isolated PBMCs, or DNA extracted from either of those sample types. A remark on this clone: Its antigen remains unidentified. Base qualities are not recorded, but no much larger clone differs from it by a single base.

Sequences KGHSH (CDR1) and LQKENI (CDR2) are obtained from the germline V gene. Unmatched junction bases come to 7, with V trimmed by 6 bases and J by 3 bases. The cysteine opens and the phenylalanine closes a CDR3 of 14 amino acids. The entry retains the CDR3 DNA only, 42 bases that are in frame from base 1. The immunoSEQ Assay, a bias-controlled multiplex PCR, was used to amplify TCRbeta CDR3 regions from genomic DNA. The original pipeline was this. Nucleated cell counts per sample were estimated from amplification of reference gene primers within the assay. Sequence reads were collapsed and filtered to measure the absolute abundance of every unique TCRbeta CDR3 rearrangement. For each sample, productive Simpson clonality was calculated as the square root of Simpson's diversity index over productive rearrangements. TCRdb stores this immuneACCESS table with in-frame sequences only. Part of the clones is absent; in the studies checked, under half of the shortfall reflects unresolved V genes, and no reason is known for the rest. The DNA was the basis for D and trimming; V, J and clone size are from that table. Here the sample has about 21,000 clones; approximately 83% occur a single time. The ten largest clones take up about 6.3% of the sample.

Sequenced sample: peripheral blood. The sequence was collected from a human donor in a cohort sampled during active COVID-19. In this chain, TRBV18 is recombined with TRBJ1-2, and 7 junctional nucleotides match TRBD1. The CDR3 protein: CASSRDRDYYGYTF. The base sequence is TGTGCCAGCTCGAGAGACAGGGACTACTATGGCTACACCTTC.